The 2 T cell receptor beta chains given below trace back to one sample, sequenced in a study of graft-versus-host responses after intestinal transplantation. Produced via immunoSEQ multiplex PCR; TCRdb's table is partial and in-frame only. This sample has roughly 4,800 clones, with about 85% found just once. Processing was applied to graft tissue in order to liberate intraepithelial and lamina propria lymphocytes. The sequences come from ileum tissue, collected 156 days after intestinal transplant. Receptors were obtained from a human patient who received an intestinal transplant, so some T cells may come from the graft donor.

V gene TRBV30 combines with J gene TRBJ1-5; tentatively, D is TRBD1 (5 bases). Germline V gene lookup returns CDR1 GTSNPN and CDR2 SVGIG (reference sequence). CDR3 length: 14 amino acids. Trimming cost V 4 bases and J 5 bases, with 15 bases left between them. For the CDR3, the DNA is TGTGCCTGGAATCGCCAGGGAGGGGATCAGCCCCAGCATTTT. It translates to CAWNRQGGDQPQHF.

The rearrangement links TRBV27 to TRBJ2-6; D gene uncertain. The CDR3 consists of 14 residues. V gave up 5 bases and J gave up 4 bases, with 9 bases separating them. The germline V gene has CDR1 MNHEY and CDR2 SMNVEV (reference sequence). Here the CDR3 reads CASSLDWGANVLTF. The CDR3 bases are TGTGCCAGCAGTCTAGACTGGGGGGCCAACGTCCTGACTTTC.